Listed below are T cell receptor beta chains from one sample, sequenced in a study of T cell changes during pregnancy in multiple sclerosis. Libraries were prepared by immunoSEQ multiplex PCR; TCRdb keeps only in-frame clonotypes and omits some of them. The table has approximately 42,000 clones, around 80% seen once. The input for sequencing was CD4+ T cells from peripheral blood mononuclear cells, taken before pregnancy. These receptors came from a female donor with multiple sclerosis, enrolled in a pregnancy study. Each CDR3 is given with its conserved first and last residue. The order of the fields is J gene, D gene, clone size, V gene, CDR3 protein, CDR3 DNA. D genes are given only for firm matches. Size tells how often a clone was seen (once, few, many) or the class of an expanded clone, and some rows leave it out.

j_gene: TRBJ2-5
d_gene: TRBD1
abundance: NA
v_gene: TRBV6-5
CDR3aa: CASSYSMGQGGETQYF
CDR3nt: TGTGCCAGCAGTTACTCAATGGGACAGGGAGGAGAGACCCAGTACTTC

j_gene: TRBJ2-3
d_gene: NA
abundance: NA
v_gene: TRBV19
CDR3aa: CASSILGEITDTQYF
CDR3nt: TGTGCCAGTAGTATCTTGGGCGAGATCACAGATACGCAGTATTTT

j_gene: TRBJ1-1
d_gene: TRBD1
abundance: NA
v_gene: TRBV28
CDR3aa: CASSPPGQGFTEAFF
CDR3nt: TGTGCCAGCAGTCCACCGGGACAGGGGTTTACTGAAGCTTTCTTT

j_gene: TRBJ1-2
d_gene: TRBD1
abundance: once
v_gene: TRBV27
CDR3aa: CASSSTGSDYGYTF
CDR3nt: TGTGCCAGCAGTTCGACAGGGAGTGACTATGGCTACACCTTC

j_gene: TRBJ2-1
d_gene: TRBD2
abundance: NA
v_gene: TRBV7-3
CDR3aa: CASSLQGLADEQFF
CDR3nt: TGTGCCAGCAGCTTACAGGGACTAGCGGATGAGCAGTTCTTC

j_gene: TRBJ1-2
d_gene: TRBD1
abundance: few
v_gene: TRBV7-8
CDR3aa: CASSTRQGGNYGYTF
CDR3nt: TGTGCCAGCAGCACCAGACAGGGCGGGAACTATGGCTACACCTTC

j_gene: TRBJ2-1
d_gene: TRBD1
abundance: NA
v_gene: TRBV19
CDR3aa: CASSAPRGQGGEQFF
CDR3nt: TGTGCCAGTAGCGCTCCTCGTGGACAGGGGGGTGAGCAGTTCTTC

j_gene: TRBJ2-5
d_gene: TRBD1
abundance: NA
v_gene: TRBV6-4
CDR3aa: CASSRDSNQETQYF
CDR3nt: TGTGCCAGCAGTCGGGACAGTAACCAAGAGACCCAGTACTTC

j_gene: TRBJ2-3
d_gene: TRBD2
abundance: NA
v_gene: TRBV15
CDR3aa: CATSRGSGEDTDTQYF
CDR3nt: TGTGCCACCAGCAGGGGGAGCGGGGAGGACACAGATACGCAGTATTTT

j_gene: TRBJ2-5
d_gene: TRBD2
abundance: few
v_gene: TRBV7-2
CDR3aa: CASSFRTSGMGETQYF
CDR3nt: TGTGCCAGCAGCTTCAGGACTAGCGGGATGGGGGAGACCCAGTACTTC

j_gene: TRBJ1-5
d_gene: TRBD1
abundance: NA
v_gene: TRBV11-2
CDR3aa: CASSRIQGARTQPQHF
CDR3nt: TGTGCCAGCAGCCGAATACAGGGGGCGAGAACTCAGCCCCAGCATTTT

j_gene: TRBJ2-7
d_gene: TRBD1
abundance: NA
v_gene: TRBV6-5
CDR3aa: CASSSVGTGPYEQYF
CDR3nt: TGTGCCAGCAGTAGCGTTGGGACAGGTCCCTACGAGCAGTACTTC

j_gene: TRBJ1-4
d_gene: TRBD1
abundance: NA
v_gene: TRBV6-6
CDR3aa: CASRGTGQSTEKLFF
CDR3nt: TGTGCCAGCAGGGGGACAGGGCAAAGTACTGAAAAACTGTTTTTT

j_gene: TRBJ2-3
d_gene: NA
abundance: NA
v_gene: TRBV4-2
CDR3aa: CASSQDEGLGTDTQYF
CDR3nt: TGTGCCAGCAGCCAAGATGAGGGACTGGGCACAGATACGCAGTATTTT

j_gene: TRBJ2-3
d_gene: NA
abundance: NA
v_gene: TRBV4-2
CDR3aa: CASSQGEASRTDTQYF
CDR3nt: TGTGCCAGCAGCCAGGGGGAGGCCAGCAGGACAGATACGCAGTATTTT

j_gene: TRBJ2-5
d_gene: TRBD2
abundance: NA
v_gene: TRBV11-3
CDR3aa: CASSLGGSSETQYF
CDR3nt: TGTGCCAGCAGCTTAGGCGGGAGCAGCGAGACCCAGTACTTC

j_gene: TRBJ2-1
d_gene: TRBD1
abundance: few
v_gene: TRBV30
CDR3aa: CAWDRAQGNEQFF
CDR3nt: TGTGCCTGGGACAGGGCCCAGGGCAATGAGCAGTTCTTC

j_gene: TRBJ2-3
d_gene: NA
abundance: NA
v_gene: TRBV30
CDR3aa: CAWSPLRGLTDTQYF
CDR3nt: TGTGCCTGGAGTCCCCTAAGAGGTCTCACAGATACGCAGTATTTT

j_gene: TRBJ2-2
d_gene: TRBD2
abundance: NA
v_gene: TRBV7-6
CDR3aa: CASSSRGTLTGELFF
CDR3nt: TGTGCCAGCAGCTCGCGGGGGACCTTAACCGGGGAGCTGTTTTTT

j_gene: TRBJ2-3
d_gene: TRBD2
abundance: NA
v_gene: TRBV30
CDR3aa: CAWETSYTQYF
CDR3nt: TGTGCCTGGGAGACTAGCTATACGCAGTATTTT

j_gene: TRBJ2-1
d_gene: TRBD2
abundance: once
v_gene: TRBV5-1
CDR3aa: CASSSTSGRAHEQFF
CDR3nt: TGCGCCAGCAGCTCGACTAGCGGGAGGGCCCATGAGCAGTTCTTC

j_gene: TRBJ1-2
d_gene: TRBD1
abundance: NA
v_gene: TRBV25-1
CDR3aa: CASSDGRGRRVGGYTF
CDR3nt: TGTGCCAGCAGTGACGGCAGGGGGCGCAGGGTGGGGGGCTACACCTTC

j_gene: TRBJ1-2
d_gene: NA
abundance: NA
v_gene: TRBV5-1
CDR3aa: CASIDEGDGYTF
CDR3nt: TGCGCCAGCATAGATGAGGGCGATGGCTACACCTTC

j_gene: TRBJ2-5
d_gene: NA
abundance: NA
v_gene: TRBV2
CDR3aa: CASSGALTIQETQYF
CDR3nt: TGTGCCAGCAGTGGGGCGCTAACAATCCAAGAGACCCAGTACTTC

j_gene: TRBJ1-2
d_gene: TRBD1
abundance: once
v_gene: TRBV30
CDR3aa: CACHRGLTGGYTF
CDR3nt: TGTGCCTGTCACAGGGGGTTAACGGGTGGCTACACCTTC

j_gene: TRBJ1-2
d_gene: NA
abundance: NA
v_gene: TRBV27
CDR3aa: CASSSRGWAAPSPNYGYTF
CDR3nt: TGTGCCAGCAGTTCCCGAGGGTGGGCGGCTCCCTCTCCTAACTATGGCTACACCTTC

j_gene: TRBJ2-5
d_gene: NA
abundance: once
v_gene: TRBV7-2
CDR3aa: CASSFGGTPRRETQYF
CDR3nt: TGTGCCAGCAGCTTTGGCGGGACGCCGCGGCGGGAGACCCAGTACTTC

j_gene: TRBJ1-5
d_gene: TRBD1
abundance: few
v_gene: TRBV30
CDR3aa: CAWRTRTGGPQHF
CDR3nt: TGTGCCTGGAGAACAAGGACAGGGGGCCCCCAGCATTTT

j_gene: TRBJ2-1
d_gene: TRBD2
abundance: NA
v_gene: TRBV6-1
CDR3aa: CASTVTSGGAGEQFF
CDR3nt: TGTGCCAGCACGGTGACTAGCGGGGGGGCCGGTGAGCAGTTCTTC

j_gene: TRBJ2-1
d_gene: TRBD2
abundance: NA
v_gene: TRBV7-9
CDR3aa: CASSLLAGGSNNEQFF
CDR3nt: TGTGCCAGCAGCTTGTTAGCGGGAGGTTCTAACAATGAGCAGTTCTTC

j_gene: TRBJ1-4
d_gene: NA
abundance: NA
v_gene: TRBV6-5
CDR3aa: CASSYGETGKLFF
CDR3nt: TGTGCCAGCAGTTATGGGGAAACGGGGAAACTGTTTTTT

j_gene: TRBJ2-6
d_gene: NA
abundance: NA
v_gene: TRBV19
CDR3aa: CASAIELSGANVLTF
CDR3nt: TGTGCCAGCGCTATCGAACTATCCGGGGCCAACGTCCTGACTTTC

j_gene: TRBJ1-4
d_gene: TRBD1
abundance: NA
v_gene: TRBV19
CDR3aa: CASSILSRDREKLFF
CDR3nt: TGTGCCAGTAGTATATTATCCAGGGACAGAGAAAAACTGTTTTTT

j_gene: TRBJ2-2
d_gene: TRBD2
abundance: NA
v_gene: TRBV5-1
CDR3aa: CASSPGLAGNTGELFF
CDR3nt: TGCGCCAGCAGCCCGGGACTAGCGGGAAATACCGGGGAGCTGTTTTTT

j_gene: TRBJ2-7
d_gene: TRBD1
abundance: NA
v_gene: TRBV5-1
CDR3aa: CASSLGQGAESEQYF
CDR3nt: TGCGCCAGCAGCTTGGGACAGGGGGCGGAAAGCGAGCAGTACTTC

j_gene: TRBJ2-1
d_gene: NA
abundance: once
v_gene: TRBV6-4
CDR3aa: CASSVELAPYNEQFF
CDR3nt: TGTGCCAGCAGTGTAGAACTAGCACCCTACAATGAGCAGTTCTTC

j_gene: TRBJ2-3
d_gene: NA
abundance: NA
v_gene: TRBV5-1
CDR3aa: CASSPGQGITSTDTQYF
CDR3nt: TGCGCCAGCAGCCCGGGTCAGGGGATAACTAGCACAGATACGCAGTATTTT

j_gene: TRBJ2-3
d_gene: TRBD2
abundance: once
v_gene: TRBV10-3
CDR3aa: CAISEHSGGADTQYF
CDR3nt: TGTGCCATCAGTGAACACAGCGGGGGGGCAGATACGCAGTATTTT

j_gene: TRBJ2-7
d_gene: TRBD2
abundance: NA
v_gene: TRBV30
CDR3aa: CAWSRREYEQYF
CDR3nt: TGTGCCTGGAGTAGGCGGGAGTACGAGCAGTACTTC

j_gene: TRBJ2-5
d_gene: TRBD2
abundance: once
v_gene: TRBV7-2
CDR3aa: CASSQRGLAGGYQETQYF
CDR3nt: TGTGCCAGCAGCCAGCGGGGGCTAGCGGGGGGGTACCAAGAGACCCAGTACTTC

j_gene: TRBJ2-5
d_gene: NA
abundance: NA
v_gene: TRBV6-1
CDR3aa: CASSILASQETQYF
CDR3nt: TGTGCCAGCAGTATCCTAGCGTCCCAAGAGACCCAGTACTTC

j_gene: TRBJ1-2
d_gene: NA
abundance: NA
v_gene: TRBV2
CDR3aa: CASRRDMGGYTF
CDR3nt: TGTGCCAGCAGAAGGGACATGGGAGGCTACACCTTC

j_gene: TRBJ2-6
d_gene: NA
abundance: NA
v_gene: TRBV11-3
CDR3aa: CASSLGPGARETGANVLTF
CDR3nt: TGTGCCAGCAGCTTAGGTCCAGGGGCCAGGGAGACTGGGGCCAACGTCCTGACTTTC

j_gene: TRBJ2-4
d_gene: TRBD2
abundance: NA
v_gene: TRBV2
CDR3aa: CASSREGPGGYF
CDR3nt: TGTGCCAGCAGCCGAGAAGGACCGGGGGGGTACTTC

j_gene: TRBJ1-4
d_gene: TRBD1
abundance: NA
v_gene: TRBV7-2
CDR3aa: CASSKGTGDEKLFF
CDR3nt: TGTGCCAGCAGCAAAGGGACAGGGGATGAAAAACTGTTTTTT

j_gene: TRBJ1-1
d_gene: NA
abundance: NA
v_gene: TRBV18
CDR3aa: CASSATVMNTEAFF
CDR3nt: TGTGCCAGCTCAGCGACAGTAATGAACACTGAAGCTTTCTTT

j_gene: TRBJ2-6
d_gene: TRBD1
abundance: NA
v_gene: TRBV18
CDR3aa: CASSLLDPGTGAGANVLTF
CDR3nt: TGTGCCAGCTCACTGTTAGACCCCGGGACAGGGGCCGGGGCCAACGTCCTGACTTTC

j_gene: TRBJ1-2
d_gene: NA
abundance: NA
v_gene: TRBV4-2
CDR3aa: CASSPPTGNYGYTF
CDR3nt: TGTGCCAGCAGCCCCCCAACAGGGAACTATGGCTACACCTTC

j_gene: TRBJ2-3
d_gene: NA
abundance: once
v_gene: TRBV10-3
CDR3aa: CAISEGRGRATDTQYF
CDR3nt: TGTGCCATCAGCGAGGGCAGGGGCAGGGCCACAGATACGCAGTATTTT

j_gene: TRBJ2-7
d_gene: NA
abundance: NA
v_gene: TRBV18
CDR3aa: CASSPFEGTPYEQYF
CDR3nt: TGTGCCAGCTCACCATTCGAGGGAACCCCCTACGAGCAGTACTTC

j_gene: TRBJ1-1
d_gene: NA
abundance: few
v_gene: TRBV4-3
CDR3aa: CASSQDRNTEAFF
CDR3nt: TGCGCCAGCAGCCAAGACAGGAACACTGAAGCTTTCTTT

j_gene: TRBJ1-5
d_gene: NA
abundance: NA
v_gene: TRBV19
CDR3aa: CASNRDSYQPQHF
CDR3nt: TGTGCCAGCAACAGGGATTCGTATCAGCCCCAGCATTTT

j_gene: TRBJ1-2
d_gene: NA
abundance: NA
v_gene: TRBV18
CDR3aa: CASSPGQKYGYTF
CDR3nt: TGTGCCAGCTCACCTGGGCAGAAGTATGGCTACACCTTC

j_gene: TRBJ2-1
d_gene: TRBD1
abundance: NA
v_gene: TRBV6-1
CDR3aa: CASSEEEDRAYNEQFF
CDR3nt: TGTGCCAGCAGTGAAGAGGAGGACAGGGCCTACAATGAGCAGTTCTTC

j_gene: TRBJ1-2
d_gene: TRBD1
abundance: NA
v_gene: TRBV6-4
CDR3aa: CASRPRQGDGYTF
CDR3nt: TGTGCCAGCAGACCGAGACAGGGCGATGGCTACACCTTC

j_gene: TRBJ2-5
d_gene: TRBD2
abundance: few
v_gene: TRBV10-1
CDR3aa: CASTSGTSAQETQYF
CDR3nt: TGCGCCAGCACCTCCGGGACTAGCGCCCAAGAGACCCAGTACTTC

j_gene: TRBJ1-2
d_gene: NA
abundance: NA
v_gene: TRBV18
CDR3aa: CASSPPQEGGYGYTF
CDR3nt: TGTGCCAGCTCACCACCGCAGGAAGGAGGCTATGGCTACACCTTC

j_gene: TRBJ2-7
d_gene: TRBD1
abundance: once
v_gene: TRBV13
CDR3aa: CASSSYRDRGRQYF
CDR3nt: TGTGCCAGCAGCTCCTACCGGGACAGGGGGAGGCAGTACTTC

j_gene: TRBJ1-2
d_gene: NA
abundance: NA
v_gene: TRBV7-2
CDR3aa: CASTRAPGRGYTF
CDR3nt: TGTGCCAGCACCCGGGCACCCGGGAGGGGCTACACCTTC

j_gene: TRBJ2-2
d_gene: TRBD1
abundance: few
v_gene: TRBV5-1
CDR3aa: CASRPRDSYTGELFF
CDR3nt: TGCGCCAGCAGACCCCGGGACAGCTACACCGGGGAGCTGTTTTTT